This T cell receptor beta chain was obtained from a study of T cell repertoires in cytomegalovirus infection. The CDR3 has 16 residues. Germline V gene lookup returns CDR1 SGHAT and CDR2 FQNNGV. The V end lost 5 bases, the J end lost 4 bases, and 19 bases lay between the germline ends. Regarding this clonotype: Its antigen is currently unknown.

Using its own MiXCR run on the reads, TCRdb lists one record per CDR3 protein. The table has 680,000 or so distinct CDR3 sequences, around 30% seen once; the top ten hold around a sixth. The receptor comes from a human donor in good health (CMV status not recorded). Some clones in this sample may be carry-over from other donors' samples. The chain combines TRBV11-2 with TRBJ2-3; D perhaps matches TRBD2 (7 bases). This specimen was cultured PBMCs, taken from culture after CMV antigen stimulation. CDR3 residues: CASSPLGGGPADTQYF. The CDR3, as DNA: TGTGCCAGCAGCCCATTAGGGGGGGGGCCAGCAGATACGCAGTATTTT.